This TCR beta chain was recovered during a study of blood T cells in healthy people across ages. This clonotype was seen more than once but under ten times. What it binds is unknown. Findings of the study overall: Percentage of naive T cells showed a strong correlation with TCR beta diversity.

PCR was performed a second time for 7 to 11 cycles using a sample-barcoded 5' primer and a J-beta primer mix. TCRdb passed the 5' RACE reads through MiXCR, listing each CDR3 protein once. Of 800,000 to 1,300,000 distinct CDR3 sequences listed, about 25% are singletons. Germline values: CDR1 MNHEY, CDR2 SVGAGI. V was clipped by 10 bases and J by 2 bases, with 13 bases between them. CDR3 length: 13 residues. These same records also appear under a second study, on T cells of mothers and their children.

What was sequenced was blood. The chain links TRBV6-5 to TRBJ2-3, with D tentatively TRBD1 or TRBD2 (6 bases each). This clonotype was obtained from a girl aged 2 to 10 in good health. The CDR3 spells CATNGGLTDTQYF. CDR3 sequence (DNA): TGTGCCACCAACGGGGGCCTCACAGATACGCAGTATTTT.